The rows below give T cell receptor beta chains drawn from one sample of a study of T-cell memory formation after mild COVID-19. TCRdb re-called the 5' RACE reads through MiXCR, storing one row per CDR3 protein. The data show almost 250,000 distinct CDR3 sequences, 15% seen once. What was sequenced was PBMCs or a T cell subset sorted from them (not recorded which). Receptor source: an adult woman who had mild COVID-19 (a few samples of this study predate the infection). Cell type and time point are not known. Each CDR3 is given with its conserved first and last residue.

cdr3_aa: CASSRTGTSRSGVANEQFF
v_call: TRBV7-9
j_call: TRBJ2-1

cdr3_aa: CASSQRSPGTEAFF
v_call: TRBV3-1
j_call: TRBJ1-1

cdr3_aa: CASSFTGQGETQYF
v_call: TRBV7-6
j_call: TRBJ2-5

cdr3_aa: CASSFRPQGLVNTEAFF
v_call: TRBV27
j_call: TRBJ1-1

cdr3_aa: CASSEQGQETQYF
v_call: TRBV9
j_call: TRBJ2-5

cdr3_aa: CAWSVTGPTEAFF
v_call: TRBV30
j_call: TRBJ1-1

cdr3_aa: CASNSRTGGHNEQFF
v_call: TRBV12-3/TRBV12-4
j_call: TRBJ2-1

cdr3_aa: CASSVGGVNTGELFF
v_call: TRBV9
j_call: TRBJ2-2

cdr3_aa: CASSEGLAGGPRDEQYF
v_call: TRBV4-2
j_call: TRBJ2-7

cdr3_aa: CASSLTSGRDTQYF
v_call: TRBV7-2
j_call: TRBJ2-3

cdr3_aa: CATSEAPQHEQFF
v_call: TRBV24-1
j_call: TRBJ2-1

cdr3_aa: CASSSVWRGGRQETQYF
v_call: TRBV11-3
j_call: TRBJ2-5

cdr3_aa: CASSPGLAGNHEQFF
v_call: TRBV27
j_call: TRBJ2-1

cdr3_aa: CASSLARWDEQFF
v_call: TRBV7-9
j_call: TRBJ2-1

cdr3_aa: CASSQEEQVAYGYTF
v_call: TRBV4-1
j_call: TRBJ1-2

cdr3_aa: CASSPYPLAGNEQFF
v_call: TRBV12-3/TRBV12-4
j_call: TRBJ2-1

cdr3_aa: CASSLETNEQYF
v_call: TRBV5-5
j_call: TRBJ2-7

cdr3_aa: CASSSRDRGVLTYEQYF
v_call: TRBV7-9
j_call: TRBJ2-7

cdr3_aa: CATSDLPPTSGTGELFF
v_call: TRBV24-1
j_call: TRBJ2-2

cdr3_aa: CASSLSVNVNTEAFF
v_call: TRBV7-2
j_call: TRBJ1-1

cdr3_aa: CSVPGAGYGYTF
v_call: TRBV20-1
j_call: TRBJ1-2

cdr3_aa: CAWDSQGVRNEQFF
v_call: TRBV30
j_call: TRBJ2-1

cdr3_aa: CSVGNWGTEAFF
v_call: TRBV29-1
j_call: TRBJ1-1

cdr3_aa: CASSYSKGPRSRETQYF
v_call: TRBV6-5
j_call: TRBJ2-5

cdr3_aa: CASSGFRGNGANVLTF
v_call: TRBV25-1
j_call: TRBJ2-6

cdr3_aa: CASSANRRSTGELFF
v_call: TRBV12-3/TRBV12-4
j_call: TRBJ2-2

cdr3_aa: CASSYRGSGDYNEQFF
v_call: TRBV7-9
j_call: TRBJ2-1

cdr3_aa: CSARPAQAVRNEQYF
v_call: TRBV20-1
j_call: TRBJ2-7

cdr3_aa: CASSTSLAGLNGDIQYF
v_call: TRBV7-2
j_call: TRBJ2-4

cdr3_aa: CATSDLAGGQETQYF
v_call: TRBV24-1
j_call: TRBJ2-5

cdr3_aa: CASSWGQGAVVYDEQFF
v_call: TRBV5-1
j_call: TRBJ2-1

cdr3_aa: CASSRLGGRDTEAFF
v_call: TRBV3-1
j_call: TRBJ1-1

cdr3_aa: CASSGLAGRGWDEQFF
v_call: TRBV2
j_call: TRBJ2-1

cdr3_aa: CASSQLDILSYNEQFF
v_call: TRBV4-1
j_call: TRBJ2-1

cdr3_aa: CAISESPGTGTYNEQFF
v_call: TRBV10-3
j_call: TRBJ2-1

cdr3_aa: CSAPGATNEKLFF
v_call: TRBV20-1
j_call: TRBJ1-4

cdr3_aa: CAISAGDDEQYF
v_call: TRBV10-3
j_call: TRBJ2-7

cdr3_aa: CASSQASSGNTIYF
v_call: TRBV7-9
j_call: TRBJ1-3

cdr3_aa: CASSWVRRSYNEQFF
v_call: TRBV7-2
j_call: TRBJ2-1

cdr3_aa: CASSISGELFF
v_call: TRBV7-9
j_call: TRBJ2-2

cdr3_aa: CASSPAKPYNEQFF
v_call: TRBV6-5
j_call: TRBJ2-1

cdr3_aa: CASSLQGQITYEQYF
v_call: TRBV11-2
j_call: TRBJ2-7

cdr3_aa: CASSSLISSYEQYF
v_call: TRBV12-3/TRBV12-4
j_call: TRBJ2-7

cdr3_aa: CASSVTPGANEQYF
v_call: TRBV9
j_call: TRBJ2-7

cdr3_aa: CASSPSPGRNTGELFF
v_call: TRBV3-1
j_call: TRBJ2-2

cdr3_aa: CSARSVRDTLHAEAFF
v_call: TRBV20-1
j_call: TRBJ1-1

cdr3_aa: CASSKNRANQPQHF
v_call: TRBV21-1
j_call: TRBJ1-5

cdr3_aa: CASSPRRGQGYEQYF
v_call: TRBV7-6
j_call: TRBJ2-7

cdr3_aa: CASSWLQGIDTEAFF
v_call: TRBV5-5
j_call: TRBJ1-1

cdr3_aa: CSAAKGEAFF
v_call: TRBV29-1
j_call: TRBJ1-1

cdr3_aa: CASRGQQSMNTEAFF
v_call: TRBV12-3/TRBV12-4
j_call: TRBJ1-1

cdr3_aa: CAWSVKGSGNTIYF
v_call: TRBV30
j_call: TRBJ1-3

cdr3_aa: CASSQGGGRVQETQYF
v_call: TRBV4-2
j_call: TRBJ2-5

cdr3_aa: CASSFSVQGSGTDTQYF
v_call: TRBV5-1
j_call: TRBJ2-3

cdr3_aa: CASGSLGGTTGEQYF
v_call: TRBV2
j_call: TRBJ2-7

cdr3_aa: CASSRTEETQYF
v_call: TRBV5-1
j_call: TRBJ2-5

cdr3_aa: CSATGTANYGYTF
v_call: TRBV20-1
j_call: TRBJ1-2